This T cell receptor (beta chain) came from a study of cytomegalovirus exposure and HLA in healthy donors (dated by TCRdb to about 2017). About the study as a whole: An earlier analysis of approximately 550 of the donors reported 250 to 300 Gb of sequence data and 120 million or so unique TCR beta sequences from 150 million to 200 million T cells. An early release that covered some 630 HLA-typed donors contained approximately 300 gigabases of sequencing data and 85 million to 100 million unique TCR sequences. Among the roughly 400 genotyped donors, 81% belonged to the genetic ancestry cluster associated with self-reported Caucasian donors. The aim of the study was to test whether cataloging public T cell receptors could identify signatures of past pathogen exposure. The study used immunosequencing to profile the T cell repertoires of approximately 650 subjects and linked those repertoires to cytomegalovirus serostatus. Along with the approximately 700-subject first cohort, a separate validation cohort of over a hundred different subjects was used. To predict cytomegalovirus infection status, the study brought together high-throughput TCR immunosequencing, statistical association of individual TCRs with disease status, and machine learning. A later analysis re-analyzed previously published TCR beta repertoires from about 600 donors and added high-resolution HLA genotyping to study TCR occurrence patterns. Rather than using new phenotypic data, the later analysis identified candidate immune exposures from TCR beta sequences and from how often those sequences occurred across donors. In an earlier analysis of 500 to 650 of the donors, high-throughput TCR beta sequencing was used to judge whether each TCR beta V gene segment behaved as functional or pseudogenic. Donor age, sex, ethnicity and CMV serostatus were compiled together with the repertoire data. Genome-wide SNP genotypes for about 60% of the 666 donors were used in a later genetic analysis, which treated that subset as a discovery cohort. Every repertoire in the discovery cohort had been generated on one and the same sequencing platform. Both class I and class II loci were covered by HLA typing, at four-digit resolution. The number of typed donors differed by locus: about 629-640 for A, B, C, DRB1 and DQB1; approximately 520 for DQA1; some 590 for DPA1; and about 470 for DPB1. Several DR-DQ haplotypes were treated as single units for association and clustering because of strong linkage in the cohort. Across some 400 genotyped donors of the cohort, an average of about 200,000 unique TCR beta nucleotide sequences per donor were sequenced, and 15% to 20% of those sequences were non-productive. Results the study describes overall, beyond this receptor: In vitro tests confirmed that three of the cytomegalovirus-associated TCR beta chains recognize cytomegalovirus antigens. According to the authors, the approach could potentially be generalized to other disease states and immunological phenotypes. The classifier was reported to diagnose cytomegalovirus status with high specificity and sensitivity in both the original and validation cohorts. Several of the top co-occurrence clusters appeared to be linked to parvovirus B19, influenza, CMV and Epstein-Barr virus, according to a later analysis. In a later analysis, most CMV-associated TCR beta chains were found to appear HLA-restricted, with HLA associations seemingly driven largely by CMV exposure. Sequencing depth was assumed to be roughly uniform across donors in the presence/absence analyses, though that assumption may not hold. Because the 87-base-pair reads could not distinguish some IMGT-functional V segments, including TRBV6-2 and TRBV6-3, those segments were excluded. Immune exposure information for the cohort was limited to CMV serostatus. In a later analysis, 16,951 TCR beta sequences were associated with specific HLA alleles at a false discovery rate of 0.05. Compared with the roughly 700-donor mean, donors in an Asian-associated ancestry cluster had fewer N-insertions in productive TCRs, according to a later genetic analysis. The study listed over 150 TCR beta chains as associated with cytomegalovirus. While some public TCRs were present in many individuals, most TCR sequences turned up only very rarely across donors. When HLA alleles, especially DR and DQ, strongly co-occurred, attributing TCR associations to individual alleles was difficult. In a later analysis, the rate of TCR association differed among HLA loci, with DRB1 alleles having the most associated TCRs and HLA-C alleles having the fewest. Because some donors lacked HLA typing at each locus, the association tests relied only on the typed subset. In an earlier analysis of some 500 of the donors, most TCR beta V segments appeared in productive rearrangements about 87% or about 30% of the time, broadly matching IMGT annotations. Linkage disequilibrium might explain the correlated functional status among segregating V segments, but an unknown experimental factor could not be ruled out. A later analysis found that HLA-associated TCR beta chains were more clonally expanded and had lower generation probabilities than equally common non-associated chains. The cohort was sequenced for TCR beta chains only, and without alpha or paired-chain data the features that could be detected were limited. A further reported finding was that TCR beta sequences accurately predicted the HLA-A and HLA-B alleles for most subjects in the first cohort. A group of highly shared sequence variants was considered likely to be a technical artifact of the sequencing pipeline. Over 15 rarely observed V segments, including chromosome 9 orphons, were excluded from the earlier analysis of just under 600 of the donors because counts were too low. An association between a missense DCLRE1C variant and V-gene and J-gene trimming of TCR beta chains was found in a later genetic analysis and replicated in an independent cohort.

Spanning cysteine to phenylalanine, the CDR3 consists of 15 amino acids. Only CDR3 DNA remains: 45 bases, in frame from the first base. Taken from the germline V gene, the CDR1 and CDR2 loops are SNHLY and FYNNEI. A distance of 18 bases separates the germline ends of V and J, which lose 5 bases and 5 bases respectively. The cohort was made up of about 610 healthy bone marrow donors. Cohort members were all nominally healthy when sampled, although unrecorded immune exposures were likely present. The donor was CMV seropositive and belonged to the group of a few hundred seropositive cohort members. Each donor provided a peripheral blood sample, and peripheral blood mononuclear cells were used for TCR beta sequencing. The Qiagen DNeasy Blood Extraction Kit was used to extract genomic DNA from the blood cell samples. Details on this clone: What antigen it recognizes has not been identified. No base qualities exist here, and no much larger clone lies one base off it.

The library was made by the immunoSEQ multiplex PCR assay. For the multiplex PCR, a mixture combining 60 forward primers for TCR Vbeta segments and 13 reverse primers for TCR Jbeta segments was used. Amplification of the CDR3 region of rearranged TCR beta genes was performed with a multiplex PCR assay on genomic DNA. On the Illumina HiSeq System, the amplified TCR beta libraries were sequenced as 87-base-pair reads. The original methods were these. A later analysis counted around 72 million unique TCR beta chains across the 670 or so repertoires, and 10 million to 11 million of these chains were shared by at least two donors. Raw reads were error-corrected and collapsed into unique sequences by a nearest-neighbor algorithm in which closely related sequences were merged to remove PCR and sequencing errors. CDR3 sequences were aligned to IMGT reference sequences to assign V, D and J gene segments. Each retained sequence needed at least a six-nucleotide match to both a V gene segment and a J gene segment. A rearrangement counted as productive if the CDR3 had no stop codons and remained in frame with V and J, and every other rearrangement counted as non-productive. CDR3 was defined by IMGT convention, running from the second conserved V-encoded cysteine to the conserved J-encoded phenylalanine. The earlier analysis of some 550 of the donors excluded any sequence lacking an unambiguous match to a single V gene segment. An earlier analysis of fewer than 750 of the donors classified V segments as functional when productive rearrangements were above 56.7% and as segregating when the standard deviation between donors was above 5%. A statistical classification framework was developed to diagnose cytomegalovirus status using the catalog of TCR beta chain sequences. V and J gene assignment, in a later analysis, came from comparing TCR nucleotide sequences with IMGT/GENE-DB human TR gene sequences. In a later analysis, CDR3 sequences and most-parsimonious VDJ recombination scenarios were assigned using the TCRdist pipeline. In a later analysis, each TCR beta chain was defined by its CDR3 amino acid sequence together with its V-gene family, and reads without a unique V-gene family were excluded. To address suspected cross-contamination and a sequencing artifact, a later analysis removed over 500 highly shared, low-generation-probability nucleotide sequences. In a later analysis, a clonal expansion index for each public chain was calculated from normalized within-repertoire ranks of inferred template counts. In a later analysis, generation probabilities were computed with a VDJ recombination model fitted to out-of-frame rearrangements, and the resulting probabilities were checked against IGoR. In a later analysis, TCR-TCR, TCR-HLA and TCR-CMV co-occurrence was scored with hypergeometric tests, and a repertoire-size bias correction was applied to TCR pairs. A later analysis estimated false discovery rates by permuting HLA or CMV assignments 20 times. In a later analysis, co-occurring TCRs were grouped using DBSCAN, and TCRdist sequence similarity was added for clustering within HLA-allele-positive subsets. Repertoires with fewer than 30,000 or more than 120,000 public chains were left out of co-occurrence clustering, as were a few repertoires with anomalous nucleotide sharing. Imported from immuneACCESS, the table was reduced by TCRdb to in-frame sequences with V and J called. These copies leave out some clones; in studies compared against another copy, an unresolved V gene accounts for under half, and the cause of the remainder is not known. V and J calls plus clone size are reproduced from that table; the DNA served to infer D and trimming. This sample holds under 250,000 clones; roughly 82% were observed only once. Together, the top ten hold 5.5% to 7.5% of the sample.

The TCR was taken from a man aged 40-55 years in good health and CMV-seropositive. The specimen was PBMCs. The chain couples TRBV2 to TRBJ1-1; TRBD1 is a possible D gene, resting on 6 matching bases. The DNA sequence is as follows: TGTGCCAGCAGTAAAATACAGGGAACGAATACTGAAGCTTTCTTT. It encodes CASSKIQGTNTEAFF.